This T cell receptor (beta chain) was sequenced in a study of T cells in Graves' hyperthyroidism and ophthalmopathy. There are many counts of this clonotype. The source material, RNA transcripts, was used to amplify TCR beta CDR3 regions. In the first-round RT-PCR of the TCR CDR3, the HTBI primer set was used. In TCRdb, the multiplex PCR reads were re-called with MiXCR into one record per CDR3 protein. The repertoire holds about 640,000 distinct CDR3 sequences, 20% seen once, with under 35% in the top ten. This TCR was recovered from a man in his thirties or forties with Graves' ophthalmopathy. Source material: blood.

DNA of the CDR3: TGTGCCAGCAGTACAGGGGGCCGTGGCTACACCTTC. This translates into CASSTGGRGYTF. V is TRBV2 and J is TRBJ1-2, with 9 bases lining up with TRBD1. Germline V gene lookup returns CDR1 SNHLY and CDR2 FYNNEI. The CDR3 covers 12 residues. Trimming at V came to 5 bases and at J to 7 bases, leaving 2 bases not matched to a gene.